This TCR beta chain emerged from a study of vaccination effects on CD4 cells after COVID-19. V lost 4 bases to trimming and J lost 1 base, with 16 bases between them. Per germline, CDR1 KGHSH and CDR2 LQKENI. The CDR3 spans 16 residues. The study, taken as a whole, reports: A shortage of convalescent patients and an absence of early post-infection timepoints characterized the study. Infection- and vaccine-induced clones contracted markedly late after vaccination.

As to this clone: Its antigen is as yet unknown.

Clones were read by immunoSEQ multiplex PCR, and TCRdb kept only the in-frame ones, dropping some. This sample has about 61,000 clones, with roughly 79% found just once. Within the ViraFEST assay, antigen-specific CD4+ T cells underwent expansion with viral peptide pools prior to sequencing. Once cultured for roughly nine days, the cells underwent separation to obtain CD4+ T cells. Sample: CD4+ T cells from PBMCs cultured with HCoV-229E spike peptides, taken before COVID-19 vaccination. The chain carries TRBV18 and TRBJ2-5; perhaps TRBD2 as D (5 bases). The TCR comes from a human donor who received a COVID-19 vaccine. The CDR3 protein is CASSRGPPAVQETQYF. CDR3 nucleotides: TGTGCCAGCTCACGAGGTCCCCCAGCGGTCCAAGAGACCCAGTACTTC. Full variable domain (rest looked up from reference TRBV18 and TRBJ2-5): NAGVMQNPRHLVRRRGQEARLRCSPMKGHSHVYWYRQLPEEGLKFMVYLQKENIIDESGMPKERFSAEFPKEGPSILRIQQVVRGDSAAYFCASSRGPPAVQETQYFGPGTRLLVL.